This is a list of T cell receptor beta chains from one sample in a study of a mutant IDH1 vaccine in newly diagnosed glioma. The method was immunoSEQ multiplex PCR; TCRdb's version includes in-frame clones alone and lacks a portion of them. The table includes 55,000 to 70,000 clones, 80% to 90% detected once. This material consisted of PBMCs, taken from a glioma patient treated with radiotherapy, temozolomide or both. The receptors were sampled from a man younger than 45 with glioma. Both conserved end residues are part of each CDR3. A D gene is named only where the DNA matches it firmly.

v_gene,d_gene,CDR3aa
TRBV5-8,-,CASSLGKVHEQYF
TRBV28,-,CASSLSDGTLSGYTF
TRBV7-6,TRBD1,CASSLQGGSNQPQHF
TRBV27,-,CASRSGTQANTGELFF
TRBV7-9,-,CASSLSGQVNTEAFF
TRBV20-1,-,CSAHTNEKLFF
TRBV7-2,-,CASSLFRGNTGELFF
TRBV19,-,CASKASLAKNIQYF
TRBV19,-,CASSMLERGYGYTF
TRBV18,TRBD1,CASSGPGQEAFF